This T cell receptor beta chain stems from a study of cytomegalovirus exposure and HLA in healthy donors (dated by TCRdb to about 2017). Regarding the study in general: An earlier analysis of approximately 640 of the donors reported more than 250 Gb of sequence data and 117 million unique TCR beta sequences from about 179 million T cells. An early release covering over 500 HLA-typed donors comprised about 300 gigabases of sequencing data and tens of millions of unique TCR sequences. Every repertoire in the discovery cohort had been generated on one and the same sequencing platform. Donor age, sex, ethnicity and CMV serostatus were collected together with the repertoire data. Rather than drawing on any new phenotypic data, the later analysis identified candidate immune exposures from TCR beta sequences and the way those sequences occurred across donors. Among roughly 400 genotyped donors of the cohort, an average of approximately 200,000 unique TCR beta nucleotide sequences was sequenced per donor, of which 15% to 20% were non-productive. Typing coverage differed by locus: A, B, C, DRB1 and DQB1 were typed in roughly 629-640 donors, DQA1 in 500 to 550, DPA1 in nearly 610, and DPB1 in 472. The study combined high-throughput TCR immunosequencing, statistical association of individual TCRs with disease status, and machine learning to predict cytomegalovirus infection status. Using immunosequencing, the study profiled T cell repertoires from around 670 subjects and related those repertoires to cytomegalovirus serostatus. The aim of the study was to test whether cataloging public T cell receptors could identify signatures of past pathogen exposure. A separate validation cohort of approximately 120 different subjects was used in addition to the approximately 700-subject first cohort. In an earlier analysis of a few hundred of the donors, high-throughput TCR beta sequencing was used to judge whether each TCR beta V gene segment behaved as functional or pseudogenic. Both class I and class II loci were covered by HLA typing, at four-digit resolution. A handful of DR-DQ haplotypes were treated as single units for association and clustering because of strong linkage in the cohort. In a later analysis, previously published TCR beta repertoires from about 670 donors were re-analyzed and high-resolution HLA genotyping was added so that TCR occurrence patterns could be studied. Of the 300 to 500 genotyped donors, 81% were placed in the genetic ancestry cluster associated with self-reported Caucasian donors. A later genetic analysis took genome-wide SNP genotypes for about three fifths of the 666 donors and used that subset as a discovery cohort. General findings and caveats noted by the study authors: In an earlier analysis of 500 to 650 of the donors, most TCR beta V segments appeared in productive rearrangements about 87% or about 30% of the time, broadly matching IMGT annotations. The only immune exposure information available for the cohort was CMV serostatus. Linkage disequilibrium might explain the correlated functional status among segregating V segments, but an unknown experimental factor could not be excluded. Presence/absence analyses assumed roughly uniform sequencing depth across donors, an assumption that may not hold. Most TCR sequences were seen in very few donors, while some public TCRs were found in many individuals. A later genetic analysis reported fewer N-insertions in productive TCRs among donors in an Asian-associated ancestry cluster than the roughly 670-donor mean. A further reported finding was that TCR beta sequences accurately predicted the HLA-A and HLA-B alleles for most subjects in the first cohort. Because HLA typing was unavailable for some donors at each locus, only the typed subset was used in association tests. In a later analysis, HLA-associated TCR beta chains were found to be more clonally expanded and to have lower generation probabilities than equally common non-associated chains. A group of highly shared sequence variants was considered likely to be a technical artifact of the sequencing pipeline. In a later genetic analysis, a missense DCLRE1C variant was associated with V-gene and J-gene trimming of TCR beta chains, and the association was replicated in an independent cohort. In a later analysis, over 15,000 TCR beta sequences were associated with specific HLA alleles at a false discovery rate of 0.05. Because counts were too low, seventeen rarely observed V segments, including chromosome 9 orphons, were excluded from the earlier analysis of several hundred of the donors. The 87-base-pair reads could not distinguish some IMGT-functional V segments, including TRBV6-2 and TRBV6-3, so those segments were excluded. The authors suggested that the approach could potentially be generalized to other disease states and immunological phenotypes. A total of fewer than 200 TCR beta chains were listed by the study as associated with cytomegalovirus. Several of the top co-occurrence clusters appeared to be linked to parvovirus B19, influenza, CMV and Epstein-Barr virus, according to a later analysis. A later analysis found that most CMV-associated TCR beta chains appeared HLA-restricted, with HLA associations seemingly driven largely by CMV exposure. Cytomegalovirus status was reported to be diagnosed by the classifier with high specificity and sensitivity in both the original and validation cohorts. Strong co-occurrence of HLA alleles, especially DR and DQ, made assigning TCR associations to individual alleles difficult. Only TCR beta chains were sequenced in this cohort, and the absence of alpha or paired-chain data limited detectable features. In vitro tests confirmed that a few of the cytomegalovirus-associated TCR beta chains recognize cytomegalovirus antigens. In a later analysis, the rate of TCR association differed among HLA loci, with DRB1 alleles having the most associated TCRs and HLA-C alleles having the fewest.

In total, about 650 healthy bone marrow donors made up the cohort. At the time of sampling, every cohort member was nominally healthy, though immune exposures that went unrecorded were likely present. The donor was CMV seropositive and was included in the group of 250 to 350 seropositive cohort members. A peripheral blood sample was provided by each donor, and peripheral blood mononuclear cells were used for TCR beta sequencing. Genomic DNA was extracted from the blood cell samples with the Qiagen DNeasy Blood Extraction Kit. Trimming takes 5 bases from V and 1 base from J, and the germline ends sit 8 bases apart. Taken from the germline V gene, the CDR1 and CDR2 loops are MNHNS and SASEGT. From the cysteine through the phenylalanine, the CDR3 covers 14 amino acids. The sequence is cut down to CDR3 DNA, 42 bases in frame from base 1. With regard to this clone: Its antigen specificity is not known. No much larger clone exists at a distance of one base, and base qualities are not known.

Library construction relied on the immunoSEQ multiplex PCR assay. The multiplex PCR relied on a mix of 60 forward primers for TCR Vbeta segments and 13 reverse primers for TCR Jbeta segments. Amplification of the CDR3 region of rearranged TCR beta genes was performed with a multiplex PCR assay on genomic DNA. Amplified TCR beta libraries were sequenced as 87-base-pair reads on the Illumina HiSeq System. The published analysis was carried out like this. Across the 500 to 850 repertoires, a later analysis counted approximately 83 million unique TCR beta chains, roughly 11 million of which were shared by at least two donors. Raw reads were error-corrected and collapsed into unique sequences by a nearest-neighbor algorithm in which closely related sequences were merged to remove PCR and sequencing errors. V, D and J gene segments were assigned by aligning CDR3 sequences to IMGT reference sequences. For a sequence to be retained, at least a six-nucleotide match to both a V gene segment and a J gene segment was required. A rearrangement was called productive if the CDR3 had no stop codons and remained in frame with V and J, and every other rearrangement was called non-productive. CDR3 was defined by IMGT convention, running from the second conserved V-encoded cysteine to the conserved J-encoded phenylalanine. The earlier analysis of about 530 of the donors excluded any sequence lacking an unambiguous match to a single V gene segment. In an earlier analysis of 587 of the donors, V segments were called functional above 56.7% productive rearrangements and were called segregating when the between-donor standard deviation exceeded 5%. To diagnose cytomegalovirus status from the catalog of TCR beta chain sequences, a statistical classification framework was built. In a later analysis, V and J genes were assigned by comparing TCR nucleotide sequences against IMGT/GENE-DB human TR gene sequences. The TCRdist pipeline was used in a later analysis to assign CDR3 sequences and most-parsimonious VDJ recombination scenarios. In a later analysis, each TCR beta chain was defined by its CDR3 amino acid sequence together with its V-gene family, and reads without a unique V-gene family were excluded. In a later analysis, a few hundred highly shared, low-generation-probability nucleotide sequences were removed to address suspected cross-contamination and a sequencing artifact. For each public chain, a later analysis derived a clonal expansion index from normalized ranks of inferred template counts within each repertoire. Generation probabilities in a later analysis came from a VDJ recombination model fitted to out-of-frame rearrangements, and those results were checked against IGoR. In a later analysis, TCR-TCR, TCR-HLA and TCR-CMV co-occurrence was scored with hypergeometric tests, and a repertoire-size bias correction was applied to TCR pairs. To estimate false discovery rates, a later analysis permuted the HLA or CMV assignments 20 times. In a later analysis, co-occurring TCRs were grouped with DBSCAN, and TCRdist sequence similarity was added when clustering was performed within HLA-allele-positive subsets. Co-occurrence clustering excluded repertoires with fewer than 30,000 or more than 120,000 public chains, plus five with anomalous nucleotide sharing. TCRdb mirrors the immuneACCESS table, restricted to in-frame sequences. Some clones are absent from its copies; in checked studies, under half trace to an unresolved V gene, and the reason for the others is unknown. V, J and clone size are those of that table, while D and trimming were read from the DNA. The table for this sample lists about 76,000 clones; 65% to 85% of them were counted only once. The ten most abundant clones make up around 4.7% of the sample.

Recombination connected TRBV6-1 to TRBJ2-2, with a weak D call of TRBD1 (6 bases match). This clonotype was obtained from a man in his sixties in good health and CMV-seropositive. The sample taken for sequencing was PBMCs. The CDR3 amino acid sequence is: CASSPGQNTGELFF. In nucleotides, the sequence is TGTGCCAGCAGTCCGGGACAGAACACCGGGGAGCTGTTTTTT.